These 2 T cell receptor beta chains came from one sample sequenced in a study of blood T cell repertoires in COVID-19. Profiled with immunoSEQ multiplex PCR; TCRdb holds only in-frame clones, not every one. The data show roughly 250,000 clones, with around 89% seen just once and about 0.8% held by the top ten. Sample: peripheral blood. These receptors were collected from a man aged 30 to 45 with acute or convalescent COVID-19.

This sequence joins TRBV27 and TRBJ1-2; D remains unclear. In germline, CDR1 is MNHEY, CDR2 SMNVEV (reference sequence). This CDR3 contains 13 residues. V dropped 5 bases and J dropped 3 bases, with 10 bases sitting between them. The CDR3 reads CASSMLSHYGYTF. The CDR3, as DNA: TGTGCCAGCAGTATGTTATCCCACTATGGCTACACCTTC.

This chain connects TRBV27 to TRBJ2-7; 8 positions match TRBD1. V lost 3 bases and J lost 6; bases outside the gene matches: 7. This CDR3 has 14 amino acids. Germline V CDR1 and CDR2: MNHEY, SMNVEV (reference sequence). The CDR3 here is CASSLMAGGLEQYF. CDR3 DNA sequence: TGTGCCAGCAGTTTGATGGCAGGGGGCCTCGAGCAGTACTTC.